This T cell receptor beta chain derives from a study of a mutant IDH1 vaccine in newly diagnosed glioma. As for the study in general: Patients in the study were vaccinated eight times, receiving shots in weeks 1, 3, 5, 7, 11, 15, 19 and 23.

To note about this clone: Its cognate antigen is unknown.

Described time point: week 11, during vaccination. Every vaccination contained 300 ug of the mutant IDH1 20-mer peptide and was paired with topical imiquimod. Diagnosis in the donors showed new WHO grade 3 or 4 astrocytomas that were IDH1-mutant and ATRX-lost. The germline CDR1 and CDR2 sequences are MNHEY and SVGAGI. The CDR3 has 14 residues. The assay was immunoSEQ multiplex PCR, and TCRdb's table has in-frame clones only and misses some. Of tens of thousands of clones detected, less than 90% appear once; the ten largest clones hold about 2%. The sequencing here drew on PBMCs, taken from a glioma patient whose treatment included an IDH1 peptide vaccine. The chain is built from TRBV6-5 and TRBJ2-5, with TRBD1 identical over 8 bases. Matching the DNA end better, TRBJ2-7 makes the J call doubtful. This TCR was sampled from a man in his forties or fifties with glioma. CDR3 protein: CASSPTGTGGEQYF. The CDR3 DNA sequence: TGTGCCAGCAGTCCAACCGGGACAGGCGGCGAGCAGTACTTC.